The rows below give T cell receptor beta chains drawn from one sample of a study of monozygotic twins with inflammatory bowel disease. For each CDR3 protein, TCRdb gives one entry from its re-call of the 5' RACE reads, without DNA. The sample totals 400,000 or so distinct CDR3 sequences. Sequenced input: blood. These receptors all come from a human donor with ulcerative colitis or Crohn's disease, or a healthy co-twin of an affected twin (not recorded which). Both conserved end residues are part of each CDR3.

V gene,J gene,CDR3 protein
TRBV4-1,TRBJ1-1,CASRITAQGSTEAFF
TRBV9,TRBJ2-2,CASSASSGANTGELFF
TRBV30,TRBJ2-2,CAWSSGVGTGELFF
TRBV7-9,TRBJ1-1,CASSQTGVVNTEAFF
TRBV6-5,TRBJ1-2,CASSYSGGKLHGYTF
TRBV27,TRBJ2-1,CASSSNLAGGNEQFF
TRBV13,TRBJ1-5,CASSLKAQFNQPQHF
TRBV7-3,TRBJ2-5,CASSLNLGGTQYF
TRBV7-6,TRBJ2-2,CASSPVAGGDTGELFF
TRBV29-1,TRBJ1-4,CSAQGQGANEKLFF
TRBV24-1,TRBJ2-1,CATSDPSGRPGPYNEQFF
TRBV4-2,TRBJ1-1,CASTKPRWRNQGGTTEAFF
TRBV11-2,TRBJ2-7,CASSLVTGADYYAQQYF
TRBV27,TRBJ2-1,CASSVEDRASINEQFF
TRBV7-2,TRBJ2-6,CASSLSRSGANVLTF
TRBV5-1,TRBJ2-3,CASSPGQVARSSSTDTQYF
TRBV7-3,TRBJ2-6,CASSPQGPGANVLTF
TRBV7-2,TRBJ1-4,CASSLAGTGGEKLFF
TRBV12-3/TRBV12-4,TRBJ1-6,CASSLQSTNSPLHF
TRBV5-1,TRBJ2-1,CASSLGTAGNEQFF
TRBV10-3,TRBJ2-7,CAISPIQGPPSYEQYF
TRBV19,TRBJ2-7,CASSISPTYEQYF
TRBV15,TRBJ2-2,CATSSPTGGNTGELFF
TRBV6-2/TRBV6-3,TRBJ2-1,CASLRGHSGYNEQFF
TRBV24-1,TRBJ1-2,CATGGPYGYTF
TRBV2,TRBJ2-7,CASVAFIWGEQYF
TRBV20-1,TRBJ2-3,CSADSTSTDTQYF
TRBV20-1,TRBJ1-5,CSARDHGQGKGQPQHF
TRBV29-1,TRBJ2-3,CSVEGDQNHGRTDTQYF
TRBV1,TRBJ2-1,CTSSRASGRASYNEQFF
TRBV27,TRBJ2-1,CASSLGTNPRYNEQFF
TRBV5-1,TRBJ2-6,CASSPFSSGANVLTF
TRBV27,TRBJ2-5,CASSLTTQETQYF
TRBV7-9,TRBJ1-1,CASSSLDTMNTEAFF
TRBV10-3,TRBJ2-3,CAISESWGGADTQYF
TRBV27,TRBJ2-5,CASQLRTSPGTQYF
TRBV6-5,TRBJ2-7,CASSRQGTYEQYF
TRBV5-6,TRBJ2-3,CASSFRRDTSASTDTQYF
TRBV19,TRBJ2-2,CASSIRQNTGELFF
TRBV11-2,TRBJ2-4,CASSGGQYSYIQYF
TRBV5-1,TRBJ2-7,CASSPMLGSEQYF
TRBV20-1,TRBJ2-2,CSARDQERGVENTGELFF
TRBV28,TRBJ2-7,CASKAGTGVYEQYF
TRBV5-1,TRBJ1-5,CASSLTALESGQPQHF
TRBV7-9,TRBJ1-1,CASSLESNTEAFF
TRBV27,TRBJ1-1,CASIRTPNTEAFF
TRBV29-1,TRBJ1-4,CSATGQGKEKLFF
TRBV11-2,TRBJ2-2,CASSLVSAVGELFF
TRBV5-6,TRBJ1-4,CASSANNEKLFF
TRBV5-1,TRBJ2-3,CASSQTVTVTDTQYF
TRBV7-9,TRBJ2-3,CASSIDADTQYF
TRBV9,TRBJ1-1,CASSVVRDLNTEAFF